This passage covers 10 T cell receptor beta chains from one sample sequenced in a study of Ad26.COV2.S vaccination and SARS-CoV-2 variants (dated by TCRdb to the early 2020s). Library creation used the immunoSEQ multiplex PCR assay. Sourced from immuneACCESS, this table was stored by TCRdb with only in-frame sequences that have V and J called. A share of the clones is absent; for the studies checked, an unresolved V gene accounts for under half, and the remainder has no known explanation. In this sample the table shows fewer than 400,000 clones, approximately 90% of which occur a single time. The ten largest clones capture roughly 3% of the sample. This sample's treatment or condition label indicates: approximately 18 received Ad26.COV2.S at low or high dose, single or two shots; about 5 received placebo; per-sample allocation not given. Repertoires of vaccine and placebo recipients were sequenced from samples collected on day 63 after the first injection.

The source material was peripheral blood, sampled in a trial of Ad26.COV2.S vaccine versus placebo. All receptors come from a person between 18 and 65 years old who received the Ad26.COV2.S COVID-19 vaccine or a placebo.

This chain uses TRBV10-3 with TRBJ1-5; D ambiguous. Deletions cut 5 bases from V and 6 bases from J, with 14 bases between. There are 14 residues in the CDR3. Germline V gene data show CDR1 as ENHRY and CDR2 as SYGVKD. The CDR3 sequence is CAISNGGEAQPQHF. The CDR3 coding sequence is TGTGCCATCAGTAATGGCGGGGAGGCTCAGCCCCAGCATTTT.

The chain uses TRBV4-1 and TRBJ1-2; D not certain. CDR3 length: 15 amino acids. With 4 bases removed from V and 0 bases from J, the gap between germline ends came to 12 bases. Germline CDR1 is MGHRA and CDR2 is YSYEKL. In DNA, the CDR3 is TGCGCCAGCAGCCTTAGTCAAGGCCCTAACTATGGCTACACCTTC. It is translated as CASSLSQGPNYGYTF.

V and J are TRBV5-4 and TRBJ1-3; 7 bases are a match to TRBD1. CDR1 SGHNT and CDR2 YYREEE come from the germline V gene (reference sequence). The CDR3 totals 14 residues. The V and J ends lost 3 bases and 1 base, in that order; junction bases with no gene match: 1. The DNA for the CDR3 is TGTGCCAGCAGCTGGGGACAGTCTGGAAACACCATATATTTT. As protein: CASSWGQSGNTIYF.

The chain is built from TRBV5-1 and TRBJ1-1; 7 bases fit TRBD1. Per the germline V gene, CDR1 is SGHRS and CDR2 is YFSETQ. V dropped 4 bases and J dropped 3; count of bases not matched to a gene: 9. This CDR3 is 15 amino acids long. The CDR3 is CASSPGPGQHTEAFF. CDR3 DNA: TGCGCCAGCAGCCCGGGCCCGGGACAGCACACTGAAGCTTTCTTT. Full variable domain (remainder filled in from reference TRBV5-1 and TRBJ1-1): KAGVTQTPRYLIKTRGQQVTLSCSPISGHRSVSWYQQTPGQGLQFLFEYFSETQRNKGNFPGRFSGRQFSNSRSEMNVSTLELGDSALYLCASSPGPGQHTEAFFGQGTRLTVV.

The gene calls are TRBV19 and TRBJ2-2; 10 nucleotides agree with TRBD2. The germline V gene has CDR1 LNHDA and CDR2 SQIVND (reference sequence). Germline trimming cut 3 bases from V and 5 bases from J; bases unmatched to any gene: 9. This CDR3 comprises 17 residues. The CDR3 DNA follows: TGTGCCAGTAGTATGTCCCCAGCGGGGGGGCAAACCGGGGAGCTGTTTTTT. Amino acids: CASSMSPAGGQTGELFF.

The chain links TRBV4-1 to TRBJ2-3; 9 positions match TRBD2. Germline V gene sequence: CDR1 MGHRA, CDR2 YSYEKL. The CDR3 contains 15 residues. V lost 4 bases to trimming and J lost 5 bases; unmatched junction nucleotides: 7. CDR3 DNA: TGCGCCAGCAGCCTCCTAGCGGGGTTTAGAGATACGCAGTATTTT. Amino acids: CASSLLAGFRDTQYF.

DNA of the CDR3: TGCGCCAGCAGCGCCACATTCACAGATACGCAGTATTTT. Translating gives CASSATFTDTQYF. The chain recombines TRBV5-1 with TRBJ2-3; D is unclear. Trimming stripped 4 bases from V and 2 bases from J, with 8 bases between. CDR3 length: 13 amino acids. Germline loops: CDR1 SGHRS, CDR2 YFSETQ.

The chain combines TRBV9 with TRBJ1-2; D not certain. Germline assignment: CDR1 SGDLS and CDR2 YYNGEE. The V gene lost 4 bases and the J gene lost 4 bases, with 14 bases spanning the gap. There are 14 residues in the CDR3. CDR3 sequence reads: CASSSTPGFYGYTF. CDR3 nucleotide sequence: TGTGCCAGCAGCTCGACTCCCGGCTTCTATGGCTACACCTTC.

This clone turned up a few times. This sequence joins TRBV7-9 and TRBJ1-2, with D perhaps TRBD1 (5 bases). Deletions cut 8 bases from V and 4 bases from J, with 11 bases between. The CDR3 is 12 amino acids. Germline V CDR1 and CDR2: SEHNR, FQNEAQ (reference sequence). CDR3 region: CASRGNSYGYTF. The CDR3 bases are TGTGCCAGCCGGGGGAACTCCTATGGCTACACCTTC.

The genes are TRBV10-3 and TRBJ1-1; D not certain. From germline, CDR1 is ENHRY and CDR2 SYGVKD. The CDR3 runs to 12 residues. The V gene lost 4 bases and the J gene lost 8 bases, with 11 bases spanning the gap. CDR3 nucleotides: TGTGCCATCAGTGCTGGACCAACCGAAGCTTTCTTT. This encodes CAISAGPTEAFF.